What follows are 18 T cell receptor beta chains derived from one specimen sequenced in a study of blood T cell repertoires in COVID-19 (dated by TCRdb to the early 2020s). Library preparation was by the immunoSEQ multiplex PCR assay. This immuneACCESS table, as held by TCRdb, lists in-frame sequences with V and J called but not all clones. Of the missing ones, under half trace to an unresolved V gene in checked studies; the others have no known cause. The sample data list about 370,000 clones, and over 75% of these were observed just once. Approximately 1% of the sample is in the top ten clones. Sequencing was done on a sample of PBMCs or T cells enriched from blood (not recorded which). The receptors originated from a man younger than 35 who had recovered from COVID-19.

The rearrangement links TRBV2 to TRBJ2-7, with 7 bases fitting TRBD1. V trimming: 5 bases; J trimming: 3 bases; junction bases outside the gene matches: 7. The germline V gene has CDR1 SNHLY and CDR2 FYNNEI. This CDR3 region has 14 residues. The CDR3 coding sequence is TGTGCCAGCAGTTCCGGGACAGCCTTCTACGAGCAGTACTTC. It translates to CASSSGTAFYEQYF.

The V call is TRBV27, the J call TRBJ2-7; a weak D match, TRBD2 (7 bases). In germline, CDR1 is MNHEY, CDR2 SMNVEV (reference sequence). The CDR3 has 17 amino acids. V dropped 3 bases and J dropped 9 bases, with 27 bases sitting between them. The CDR3 DNA reads as TGTGCCAGCAGTTTCTCCTCGGGGGGCAAGGCAGTTGCAGGGCAGTACTTC. Protein product: CASSFSSGGKAVAGQYF.

There are a few counts of this clone. The rearrangement uses TRBV7-9 and TRBJ2-3; 10 nucleotides align to TRBD1. The CDR3 totals 15 residues. After removal of 5 bases from V and 4 bases from J, the junction contained 6 bases not matched to a gene. Germline V lookup: CDR1 SEHNR, CDR2 FQNEAQ (reference sequence). The CDR3 DNA reads TGTGCCAGCAGCATCGGGACAGGGGTGGCAGATACGCAGTATTTT. Protein sequence: CASSIGTGVADTQYF. Variable domain in full (rest from reference TRBV7-9 and TRBJ2-3): DTGVSQNPRHKITKRGQNVTFRCDPISEHNRLYWYRQTLGQGPEFLTYFQNEAQLEKSRLLSDRFSAERPKGSFSTLEIQRTEQGDSAMYLCASSIGTGVADTQYFGPGTRLTVL.

The V call is TRBV5-8, the J call TRBJ2-1; 10 bases map to TRBD2. CDR1 is SGHTS, CDR2 YDEGEE, per germline. Losses at the gene ends were 4 bases for V and 4 bases for J; bases not matched to a gene: 8. CDR3 length equals 16 residues. CDR3 loop: CASSAPGLARYNEQFF. For the CDR3, the DNA is TGTGCCAGCAGCGCGCCGGGACTAGCGAGATACAATGAGCAGTTCTTC. Supplemented by reference TRBV5-8 and TRBJ2-1, the full variable domain reads EAGVTQSPTHLIKTRGQQATLRCSPISGHTSVYWYQQALGLGLQFLLWYDEGEERNRGNFPPRFSGRQFPNYSSELNVNALELEDSALYLCASSAPGLARYNEQFFGPGTRLTVL.

The genes are TRBV24-1 and TRBJ2-7; 8 bases agree with TRBD1. V gave up 8 bases and J gave up 5 bases; unmatched junction bases: 13. Germline CDR1 and CDR2: KGHDR and SFDVKD. This CDR3 contains 15 residues. CDR3 coding DNA: TGTGCCACCAATCTCCAGGGGGCGAACCCGGACGAGCAGTACTTC. Amino acid sequence: CATNLQGANPDEQYF.

This clone was counted a single time. The V call is TRBV29-1, the J call TRBJ2-7; 7 bases are shared with TRBD2. The CDR3 has 16 residues. Germline V gene data show CDR1 as SQVTM and CDR2 as ANQGSEA. V lost 4 bases, J lost 8 bases, and 20 bases stayed unmatched. CDR3 region: CSVGTSSSPSSWKQYF. CDR3 sequence (DNA): TGCAGCGTTGGGACTAGTTCTAGCCCTAGTTCTTGGAAGCAGTACTTC.

The chain has TRBV5-4 and TRBJ2-5; TRBD2 agrees at 7 bases. Germline loops: CDR1 SGHNT, CDR2 YYREEE (reference sequence). V lost 0 bases and J lost 4; bases outside the gene matches: 9. CDR3 length: 16 residues. The CDR3 region is CASSLVTGGTGETQYF. Here the CDR3 DNA reads TGTGCCAGCAGCTTGGTGACGGGGGGAACTGGAGAGACCCAGTACTTC.

The J gene is TRBJ2-3, the V gene TRBV12-5; D perhaps matches TRBD2 (7 bases). CDR3 length: 15 residues. CDR1 is LGHNT and CDR2 is FRNRAP in the germline V gene. The ends were cut back, 6 bases at V and 9 bases at J, with 22 bases in the middle. The CDR3 is CASGNPGGRGGTQYF. CDR3 sequence (DNA): TGTGCTAGTGGCAATCCCGGGGGGCGGGGAGGGACGCAGTATTTT.

The chain couples TRBV7-9 to TRBJ2-7; 8 nucleotides agree with TRBD2. The V and J ends lost 0 bases and 2 bases, in that order; junction bases with no gene match: 6. The CDR3 has 16 amino acids. The germline CDR1 and CDR2 sequences are SEHNR and FQNEAQ (reference sequence). This chain's CDR3 is CASSLATGTRTYEQYF. CDR3 DNA: TGTGCCAGCAGCTTAGCTACTGGGACTAGAACCTACGAGCAGTACTTC. Using reference TRBV7-9 and TRBJ2-7 for the parts outside the CDR3, the full variable domain is DTGVSQNPRHKITKRGQNVTFRCDPISEHNRLYWYRQTLGQGPEFLTYFQNEAQLEKSRLLSDRFSAERPKGSFSTLEIQRTEQGDSAMYLCASSLATGTRTYEQYFGPGTRLTVT.

V is TRBV3-1 (or the pseudogene TRBV3-2) and J is TRBJ1-5, with D possibly matching TRBD1 (6 bases). The germline V gene encodes CDR1 LGHDT and CDR2 YNNKEL (reference sequence). Trimming shortened V by 4 bases and J by 5 bases, and 12 bases separated the two germline ends. CDR3 length: 14 residues. CDR3 residues: CASSPRGSDQPQHF. The CDR3 nucleotides read TGTGCCAGCAGCCCCAGGGGATCGGATCAGCCCCAGCATTTT.

The CDR3 region has the DNA TGTGCCAGCAGTTATGCGGGGCCTCAAGCCAAAAACATTCAGTACTTC. It encodes CASSYAGPQAKNIQYF. V is TRBV6-5 and J is TRBJ2-4; a possible D gene is TRBD2 (6 bases). This CDR3 region has 16 residues. Germline assignment: CDR1 MNHEY and CDR2 SVGAGI. Trimming left V 3 bases short and J 0 bases short, with 12 bases between.

This chain links TRBV9 with TRBJ2-7; TRBD1 aligns across 9 bases. There are 15 residues in the CDR3. Trimming removed 0 bases from V and 0 bases from J; junction bases left unmatched: 1. The germline V gene has CDR1 SGDLS and CDR2 YYNGEE. DNA for the CDR3: TGTGCCAGCAGCGTAGGACAGGGGGACTCCTACGAGCAGTACTTC. It translates to CASSVGQGDSYEQYF.

The CDR3 spells CASGKGQQSSNQPQHF. For the CDR3, the DNA is TGCGCCAGCGGGAAAGGACAGCAGTCTAGCAATCAGCCCCAGCATTTT. V and J are TRBV5-1 and TRBJ1-5; tentative D call: TRBD1 (6 bases). Per the germline V gene, CDR1 is SGHRS and CDR2 is YFSETQ. V lost 7 bases and J 0 bases, leaving 17 bases between the germline ends. CDR3 size: 16 residues.

This sequence joins TRBV28 and TRBJ1-5, with 7 positions matching TRBD1. The J segment lost 5 bases and the V segment lost 6 bases, leaving 7 bases of the junction unmatched. The germline V gene encodes CDR1 MDHEN and CDR2 SYDVKM. CDR3 length equals 14 residues. The DNA for the CDR3 is TGTGCCAGCAGCCCGGGACAGCGGTATCAGCCCCAGCATTTT. Encoded protein: CASSPGQRYQPQHF.

This chain uses TRBV4-3 with TRBJ1-5; D might be TRBD1 (6 bases). V was pared by 1 base and J by 10 bases, with 14 bases between. The CDR3 is 14 residues long. In germline, CDR1 is LGHNA, CDR2 YSLEER. CDR3: CASSQGGGFEPQHF. CDR3 sequence (DNA): TGCGCCAGCAGCCAAGGGGGGGGCTTCGAACCCCAGCATTTT.

The CDR3: CASSLGEISGNTIYF. CDR3 sequence (DNA): TGCGCCAGCAGCTTGGGCGAGATCTCTGGAAACACCATATATTTT. The gene calls are TRBV5-1 and TRBJ1-3; D ambiguous. The germline CDR1 and CDR2 sequences are SGHRS and YFSETQ. The CDR3 totals 15 residues. With 0 bases removed from V and 0 bases from J, the gap between germline ends came to 7 bases.

The V gene is TRBV5-1, the J gene TRBJ2-3; TRBD1 aligns across 8 bases. After removal of 2 bases from V and 1 base from J, the junction contained 3 bases not matched to a gene. The CDR3 totals 15 residues. CDR1 and CDR2 (germline): SGHRS, YFSETQ. CDR3 sequence: CASSFRGQGTDTQYF. The CDR3 coding sequence is TGCGCCAGCAGCTTCAGGGGGCAAGGCACAGATACGCAGTATTTT.

The V and J genes are TRBV6-4 and TRBJ2-2; 7 nucleotides align to TRBD2. The CDR3 is made up of 14 amino acids. Trimming removed 10 bases from V and 4 bases from J; junction bases left unmatched: 9. The germline gives CDR1 MRHNA, CDR2 SNTAGT. The CDR3 here is CATGAGEPTGELFF. The CDR3, as DNA: TGTGCCACTGGGGCGGGGGAGCCCACCGGGGAGCTGTTTTTT.